A single sample is the source of the 19 T cell receptor beta chains below, sequenced in a study of identical twins. TCRdb re-called the 5' RACE reads through MiXCR, storing one row per CDR3 protein. The sample carries 420,000 or so distinct CDR3 sequences, approximately 17% recorded once. Sequenced: naive T cells sorted from blood. The receptors were gathered from a man aged 45-65 years in good health.

The chain has TRBV5-4 and TRBJ2-5; 10 bases fit TRBD2. The V gene's germline CDR1 is SGHNT and CDR2 YYREEE (reference sequence). The CDR3 consists of 15 residues. Losses at the gene ends were 4 bases for V and 3 bases for J; bases not matched to a gene: 6. The DNA of the CDR3 is TGTGCCAGCAGCCGGGGACTAGCGAGTGAAGAGACCCAGTACTTC. The encoded protein is CASSRGLASEETQYF.

This clonotype was counted at least ten times. This sequence joins TRBV5-1 and TRBJ2-6, with unresolved D. Germline V gene lookup returns CDR1 SGHRS and CDR2 YFSETQ. V lost 0 bases, J lost 2 bases, and 9 bases lay in between. The CDR3 loop spans 16 amino acids. This CDR3 reads CASSLDLGAGANVLTF. Written as DNA, the CDR3 is TGCGCCAGCAGCTTGGACTTGGGCGCTGGGGCCAACGTCCTGACTTTC.

This clonotype was counted many times. The genes are TRBV12-3 or TRBV12-4 and TRBJ1-1; D is ambiguous. The CDR3 consists of 11 residues. With 7 bases removed from V and 0 bases from J, the gap between germline ends came to 3 bases. Written as DNA, the CDR3 is TGTGCCAGCACAATGAACACTGAAGCTTTCTTT. It codes for CASTMNTEAFF.

This clonotype has a handful of counts. The rearrangement uses TRBV7-2 and TRBJ2-6; TRBD1 might be the D (6 bases). The CDR3 runs 13 residues. Germline-derived CDR1 and CDR2 are SGHTA and FQGNSA. The V end was cut by 5 bases, the J end by 5 bases, with 7 bases between. The CDR3 bases are TGTGCCAGCAGCGGACAGAGGGCCAACGTCCTGACTTTC. Translated: CASSGQRANVLTF.

The chain couples TRBV20-1 to TRBJ2-5; 8 bases align to TRBD2. V shed 3 bases, J shed 4 bases, and the junction held 7 bases outside the gene matches. CDR1 is DFQATT and CDR2 is SNEGSKA in the germline V gene (reference sequence). This CDR3 has 14 amino acids. CDR3 in DNA: TGCAGTGCTAGTTATGCGGGAGGAGGAGAGACCCAGTACTTC. It codes for CSASYAGGGETQYF.

This clonotype was counted many times. CDR3 sequence reads: CAISGASGRQETQYF. The CDR3 DNA is TGTGCCATCAGTGGGGCTAGCGGGAGACAAGAGACCCAGTACTTC. The chain links TRBV10-3 to TRBJ2-5; 10 nucleotides agree with TRBD2. Trimming took 4 bases from V and 2 from J; bases not matched to a gene: 4. The CDR3 extends over 15 amino acids. CDR1 and CDR2 (germline): ENHRY, SYGVKD.

CDR3 residues: CASRHPGQLNTEAFF. The CDR3 nucleotides are TGTGCCAGTAGACACCCGGGACAGTTGAACACTGAAGCTTTCTTT. This chain joins TRBV19 and TRBJ1-1, with 7 bases aligning to TRBD1. V lost 6 bases to trimming and J lost 0 bases; unmatched junction nucleotides: 7. The CDR3 runs to 15 residues. CDR1 and CDR2 (germline): LNHDA, SQIVND (reference sequence). The variable domain in full, completed from reference TRBV19 and TRBJ1-1, reads DGGITQSPKYLFRKEGQNVTLSCEQNLNHDAMYWYRQDPGQGLRLIYYSQIVNDFQKGDIAEGYSVSREKKESFPLTVTSAQKNPTAFYLCASRHPGQLNTEAFFGQGTRLTVV.

This clonotype was seen ten or more times. The genes are TRBV5-1 and TRBJ2-5; TRBD2 might be the D (6 bases). The V end was cut by 0 bases, the J end by 6 bases, with 18 bases between. There are 16 residues in the CDR3. Germline CDR1 is SGHRS and CDR2 is YFSETQ. CDR3 residues: CASSLELARLGKTQYF. In nucleotides, the CDR3 is TGCGCCAGCAGCTTGGAACTAGCTAGACTCGGAAAGACCCAGTACTTC.

This clonotype was picked up a small number of times. This chain uses TRBV15 with TRBJ2-3; D is unclear. Trimming stripped 5 bases from V and 2 bases from J, with 11 bases between. CDR1 is LNHNV, CDR2 YYDKDF, per germline (reference sequence). The CDR3 runs to 14 residues. This CDR3 reads CATSGLQPTDTQYF. The CDR3 DNA reads TGTGCCACCAGCGGTTTACAACCCACAGATACGCAGTATTTT.

This clonotype was found a few times. This chain joins TRBV6-5 and TRBJ2-5; D gene ambiguous. The CDR3 has 14 amino acids. The ends were cut back, 1 base at V and 4 bases at J, with 10 bases in the middle. Germline-derived CDR1 and CDR2 are MNHEY and SVGAGI. CDR3 sequence reads: CASSYYEDAETQYF. CDR3 coding DNA: TGTGCCAGCAGTTACTACGAGGACGCAGAGACCCAGTACTTC.

The V gene is TRBV10-3, the J gene TRBJ2-5; 9 nucleotides match TRBD2. The CDR3 loop spans 16 amino acids. In germline, CDR1 is ENHRY, CDR2 SYGVKD. With 8 bases clipped from V and 4 bases from J, the junction kept 14 bases outside the gene matches. The CDR3 nucleotides are TGTGCCATCCAGGGTGGACTAGCGAAAAACAGAGAGACCCAGTACTTC. Translation: CAIQGGLAKNRETQYF.

The chain couples TRBV12-3 or TRBV12-4 to TRBJ2-7, with 7 nucleotides matching TRBD1. The CDR3 totals 14 residues. Trimming removed 6 bases from V and 0 bases from J; junction bases left unmatched: 5. CDR3 loop: CASSVRDSSYEQYF. The DNA of the CDR3 is TGTGCCAGCAGCGTCCGGGACAGCTCCTACGAGCAGTACTTC.

This clonotype was counted between two and nine times. An end of the junction does not agree with germline; a read error may underlie this. The gene calls are TRBV12-3 or TRBV12-4 and TRBJ1-1; no definite D call. This CDR3 region has 10 residues. This CDR3 is CASSRGALEF. DNA of the CDR3: TGTGCCAGCAGTCGTGGCGCCCTCGAGTTT.

The rearrangement joins TRBV15 to TRBJ1-3; D remains ambiguous. The CDR3 is 16 amino acids. Trimming took 0 bases from V and 1 from J, leaving 10 bases between them. Germline loops: CDR1 LNHNV, CDR2 YYDKDF (reference sequence). The CDR3 sequence: CATSREVGVSGNTIYF. The CDR3 DNA follows: TGTGCCACCAGCAGAGAGGTCGGAGTATCTGGAAACACCATATATTTT.

This clonotype occurred a few times. V and J are TRBV5-1 and TRBJ2-6; no firm D call. Per germline, CDR1 SGHRS and CDR2 YFSETQ. Trimming pared 1 base from V and 4 bases from J, leaving 9 bases between. The CDR3 is 15 amino acids. The CDR3 spells CASSLMRPGANVLTF. CDR3 in DNA: TGCGCCAGCAGCTTGATGCGGCCCGGGGCCAACGTCCTGACTTTC.

The rearrangement uses TRBV28 and TRBJ1-4; D not resolved. The CDR3 extends over 13 amino acids. V lost 4 bases, J lost 7 bases, and 10 bases lay in between. The germline V gene encodes CDR1 MDHEN and CDR2 SYDVKM. CDR3 sequence reads: CASSSGRLEKLFF. CDR3 DNA sequence: TGTGCCAGCAGTTCCGGTAGACTTGAAAAACTGTTTTTT.

The rearrangement links TRBV6-1 to TRBJ1-5, with unresolved D. Germline loops: CDR1 MNHNS, CDR2 SASEGT. The CDR3 is 15 residues long. Trimming took off 4 bases at V and 5 bases at J, with 15 bases between the two ends. CDR3 coding DNA: TGTGCCAGCAGTGTCACCCGGGGTCGGGATCAGCCCCAGCATTTT. It specifies CASSVTRGRDQPQHF.

There are a few counts of this clonotype. The chain links TRBV6-2 or TRBV6-3 to TRBJ2-3; 11 bases align to TRBD2. Germline-derived CDR1 and CDR2 are MNHEY and SVGEGT. This CDR3 is 14 amino acids long. The V gene end was trimmed by 6 bases and the J gene end by 7 bases; junction bases not matched to a gene: 6. DNA for the CDR3: TGTGCCAGCAGCTTAACTAGCGGGGGAAATACGCAGTATTTT. Translation gives CASSLTSGGNTQYF.

This chain connects TRBV7-6 to TRBJ2-4; D is ambiguous. The germline V and J ends were trimmed by 2 bases and 1 base, with 21 bases remaining between them. The germline V gene has CDR1 SGHVS and CDR2 FNYEAQ. This CDR3 contains 19 residues. CDR3 sequence: CASSLRAGVDPPAKNIQYF. The CDR3 DNA follows: TGTGCCAGCAGCTTAAGGGCTGGGGTAGACCCTCCGGCCAAAAACATTCAGTACTTC.